Each of the 20 T cell receptor beta chains below was sequenced from the same sample in a study of T-cell memory formation after mild COVID-19. One entry per CDR3 protein results from TCRdb running MiXCR on the 5' RACE reads. Here the sample spans roughly 45,000 distinct CDR3 sequences, 27% being singletons. Source material: PBMCs or a T cell subset sorted from them (not recorded which). The origin of the receptors is a man between 18 and 35 years old who had mild COVID-19 (a few samples of this study predate the infection). Cell type and time point are not known.

A remark on this clonotype: An end of the junction differs from the germline gene, which may be a read error. CDR3 sequence (DNA): TGTGCCAGGAGCTTAGGACAGGGGTGGAACATTCAGTACTTC. This encodes CARSLGQGWNIQYF. The chain combines TRBV7-9 with TRBJ2-4, with 9 bases lining up with TRBD1. This CDR3 region has 14 residues. CDR1 SEHNR and CDR2 FQNEAQ come from the germline V gene (reference sequence).

The V call is TRBV25-1, the J call TRBJ2-5, with 8 nucleotides matching TRBD2. CDR3 length: 16 amino acids. Germline V gives CDR1 MGHDK, CDR2 SYGVNS. Trimming removed 8 bases from V and 2 bases from J; junction bases left unmatched: 13. In nucleotides, the CDR3 is TGTGCCAGCTCTCTGAGCGTTAGCGGGGCGCAAGAGACCCAGTACTTC. Translated: CASSLSVSGAQETQYF.

This clonotype was recorded a few times. This chain uses TRBV6-2 or TRBV6-3 with TRBJ2-1, with TRBD2 identical over 12 bases. The germline gives CDR1 MNHEY, CDR2 SVGEGT. The CDR3 has 15 residues. Losses at the gene ends were 6 bases for V and 6 bases for J; bases not matched to a gene: 6. The CDR3 sequence is CASSLTSGGPNEQFF. The DNA of the CDR3 is TGTGCCAGCAGCCTTACTAGCGGGGGGCCCAATGAGCAGTTCTTC.

In its sample, this clonotype was seen many times. The chain employs TRBV7-9 and TRBJ2-5, with D possibly being TRBD1 (5 bases). CDR1 is SEHNR and CDR2 is FQNEAQ in the germline V gene (reference sequence). V shed 7 bases and J shed 0 bases, with 18 bases lying between them. This CDR3 has 16 residues. CDR3 sequence reads: CASTSPVGRDQETQYF. In DNA form, the CDR3 reads TGTGCCAGCACCTCCCCAGTGGGCAGGGACCAAGAGACCCAGTACTTC.

This clonotype was seen a few times. This CDR3 is CSVEQGVDPSFGTQYF. In DNA form, the CDR3 reads TGCAGCGTCGAACAAGGGGTGGATCCCTCTTTTGGTACGCAGTATTTT. The rearrangement joins TRBV29-1 to TRBJ2-3; TRBD1 is a possible D gene (5 bases). V lost 6 bases and J lost 8, with 27 bases in between. CDR1 is SQVTM, CDR2 ANQGSEA, per germline. The CDR3 has 16 residues.

This clonotype has only a few counts. The V gene is TRBV7-8, the J gene TRBJ2-7; 7 nucleotides align to TRBD2. Trimming removed 4 bases from V and 3 bases from J; junction bases left unmatched: 3. CDR1 and CDR2 (germline): SGHVS, FQNEAQ. This CDR3 spans 13 amino acids. The CDR3 nucleotides are TGTGCCAGCAGCTCGGGACTAAACTACGAGCAGTACTTC. This codes for CASSSGLNYEQYF.

The rearrangement joins TRBV9 to TRBJ2-1; D may be TRBD1 (6 bases). Germline lookup yields CDR1 SGDLS and CDR2 YYNGEE. V was cut by 3 bases and J by 8 bases, with 15 bases left in between. The CDR3 extends over 14 amino acids. This CDR3 is CASSAGDALDEQFF. CDR3 bases: TGTGCCAGCAGCGCAGGGGACGCCTTAGATGAGCAGTTCTTC.

The V call is TRBV5-5, the J call TRBJ2-7; no reliable D call. V was shortened by 2 bases and J by 3 bases, with 6 bases between the two germline ends. The germline V gene encodes CDR1 SGHKS and CDR2 YYEKEE (reference sequence). The length of the CDR3 is 12 residues. In nucleotides, the CDR3 is TGTGCCAGCAGCTTTTCGGACTACGAGCAGTACTTC. Encoded protein: CASSFSDYEQYF. Together with reference TRBV5-5 and TRBJ2-7, the CDR3 gives the full variable domain: DAGVTQSPTHLIKTRGQQVTLRCSPISGHKSVSWYQQVLGQGPQFIFQYYEKEERGRGNFPDRFSARQFPNYSSELNVNALLLGDSALYLCASSFSDYEQYFGPGTRLTVT.

This clonotype was seen a handful of times. The chain joins TRBV27 to TRBJ2-1; 9 positions match TRBD2. Germline CDR1 MNHEY, CDR2 SMNVEV (reference sequence). The CDR3 sequence is 17 residues long. J gave up 5 bases and V 2 bases, and 10 bases lay outside the gene matches. The CDR3 protein is CASSLNGGAGGHNEQFF. Written as DNA, the CDR3 is TGTGCCAGCAGTTTAAATGGAGGAGCGGGGGGACACAATGAGCAGTTCTTC.

This clonotype was counted a few times. The rearrangement links TRBV9 to TRBJ1-2, with D unclear. The CDR3 has 15 residues. Per the germline V gene, CDR1 is SGDLS and CDR2 is YYNGEE. The V end lost 2 bases, the J end lost 4 bases, and 15 bases lay between the germline ends. DNA for the CDR3: TGTGCCAGCAGCGTGGCCACCCCCGGGCCCTATGGCTACACCTTC. It translates to CASSVATPGPYGYTF.

The chain couples TRBV15 to TRBJ1-2; 7 bases are a match to TRBD1. V was pared by 3 bases and J by 8 bases, with 12 bases of the junction left unmatched. Germline V gene data show CDR1 as LNHNV and CDR2 as YYDKDF (reference sequence). The CDR3 sequence is 15 residues long. The CDR3: CATSRVTDRVEGYTF. In nucleotides, the CDR3 is TGTGCCACCAGCAGGGTGACCGACAGGGTCGAGGGCTACACCTTC.

The CDR3 sequence is CASSEAGGYEQYF. In nucleotides, the CDR3 is TGTGCCAGCAGCGAGGCGGGGGGCTACGAGCAGTACTTC. The J gene is TRBJ2-7, the V gene TRBV7-3; 8 bases are shared with TRBD2. The germline gives CDR1 SGHTA, CDR2 FQGTGA. V lost 5 bases to trimming and J lost 3 bases; unmatched junction nucleotides: 3. The CDR3 runs to 13 residues.

The chain is built from TRBV6-1 and TRBJ2-7; 9 bases map to TRBD1. Trimming cost V 1 base and J 2 bases; bases outside gene matches: 6. CDR1 MNHNS and CDR2 SASEGT come from the germline V gene. There are 16 residues in the CDR3. The CDR3 reads CASSEGGQGLPYEQYV. Written as DNA, the CDR3 is TGTGCCAGCAGTGAAGGGGGACAGGGTCTGCCCTACGAGCAGTACGTC.

V usage is TRBV27 and J usage is TRBJ2-7, with D tentatively TRBD1 or TRBD2 (6 bases each). V was clipped by 5 bases and J by 3 bases, with 14 bases between them. Germline V gene data show CDR1 as MNHEY and CDR2 as SMNVEV (reference sequence). The CDR3 totals 14 residues. CDR3 bases: TGTGCCAGCAGTCCCTCGGGGGCTCACTACGAGCAGTACTTC. This encodes CASSPSGAHYEQYF.

This rearrangement joins TRBV6-6 to TRBJ2-3, with 8 bases matching TRBD1. In germline, CDR1 is MNHNY, CDR2 SVGAGI (reference sequence). This CDR3 comprises 15 residues. V shed 7 bases and J 2 bases; nucleotides not matched to a gene: 8. The CDR3 sequence: CASNLPGQATDTQYF. The CDR3 region has the DNA TGTGCCAGCAATCTTCCGGGACAGGCCACAGATACGCAGTATTTT.

There are many counts of this clonotype. The J gene is TRBJ2-3, the V gene TRBV7-3; 8 positions match TRBD2. Germline values: CDR1 SGHTA, CDR2 FQGTGA. Unmatched junction bases numbered 1, after V lost 4 bases and J lost 1 base. The CDR3 spans 14 residues. CDR3 nucleotides: TGTGCCAGCAGCTCACTAGCGGGCACAGATACGCAGTATTTT. Protein: CASSSLAGTDTQYF.

This clonotype occurred a few times. The CDR3 loop is CASSPGQGGNQPQHF. As DNA, the CDR3 is TGTGCCAGCAGCCCAGGACAGGGAGGAAATCAGCCCCAGCATTTT. The chain joins TRBV5-8 to TRBJ1-5, with TRBD1 matching 8 bases. The CDR3 has 15 amino acids. CDR1 SGHTS and CDR2 YDEGEE come from the germline V gene. V trimming: 4 bases; J trimming: 4 bases; junction bases outside the gene matches: 7.

This chain joins TRBV7-2 and TRBJ2-7; 7 bases match TRBD1. The length of the CDR3 is 14 residues. The J segment lost 0 bases and the V segment lost 5 bases, leaving 4 bases of the junction unmatched. Per the germline V gene, CDR1 is SGHTA and CDR2 is FQGNSA. In nucleotides, the CDR3 is TGTGCCAGCAGCCAAAGGGACAGCTCCTACGAGCAGTACTTC. The encoded protein is CASSQRDSSYEQYF.

The genes are TRBV18 and TRBJ2-5, with D perhaps TRBD2 (6 bases). Looked up from germline, CDR1 is KGHSH and CDR2 is LQKENI. This CDR3 has 17 residues. Trimming cost V 1 base and J 4 bases, with 19 bases left between them. This CDR3 is CASSPQWGPGVRETQYF. DNA of the CDR3: TGTGCCAGCTCACCACAGTGGGGCCCGGGGGTTCGAGAGACCCAGTACTTC.

This clonotype was found many times. The genes are TRBV30 and TRBJ2-1; D possibly uses TRBD1 or TRBD2 (6 bases each). V was trimmed by 0 bases and J by 7 bases, leaving 16 bases between them. Looked up from germline, CDR1 is GTSNPN and CDR2 is SVGIG (reference sequence). The CDR3 covers 15 residues. CDR3 sequence: CAWSVPEGEVNEQFF. Written as DNA, the CDR3 is TGTGCCTGGAGTGTACCCGAGGGGGAGGTGAATGAGCAGTTCTTC.